This T cell receptor (beta chain) was profiled in a study of OX40 agonist ivuxolimab in advanced cancers. Describing the broader study: The costimulatory receptor OX40 (CD134) was targeted by ivuxolimab, a fully human IgG2 agonistic monoclonal antibody. The paper describes the monotherapy dose-escalation part (N of about 52 patients) of the phase I trial of ivuxolimab. Prior anti-PD-1, anti-PD-L1 or anti-CTLA-4 therapy was permitted, and 30% to 50% of dose-escalation patients had received checkpoint inhibitors. In the dose-escalation cohort, 82.7% of patients were male, and the mean age was roughly 60 years, with a range of 23 to 79. Peripheral TCRbeta sequencing aimed to test whether ivuxolimab altered TCR sequence diversity and caused clonal T-cell expansion. Intravenous ivuxolimab was administered to patients every 2 weeks at six dose levels: 0.01, 0.1, 0.3, 1.5, 3 and 10 mg/kg. Among the 50 to 55 dose-escalation patients, approximately 20 had hepatocellular carcinoma, 15 or so melanoma, 9 renal cell carcinoma and 9 head and neck cancer. Three dose-escalation patients achieved partial responses, one with hepatocellular carcinoma and two with cutaneous melanoma. Broader findings and caveats from the paper: On average, CD8+ T cells showed more expanded clones than CD4+ T cells after ivuxolimab. At doses of 0.1 to 3.0 mg/kg, clonal expansion of both CD4+ and CD8+ T cells in blood was seen between baseline and week 6. Low levels of normalized T-cell clonal expansion were also seen in some nonresponding patients. Partial responders in the 0.1-3.0 mg/kg groups had among the lowest normalized peripheral clonal expansion, especially among CD8+ T cells. Antigen specificity was not determined for the clonally expanded peripheral T cells.

Patients with autoimmune disease history or receiving systemic immunosuppression were excluded from the trial. Peripheral blood for TCR sequencing was collected from all dose cohorts at baseline, on cycle 4 day 1, and on cycle 7 day 1. Samples were obtained from an open-label, multicenter, first-in-human phase I dose-escalation trial of ivuxolimab. Adults with locally advanced or metastatic head and neck squamous cell, hepatocellular, melanoma or renal cell carcinoma were enrolled in the trial. Before TCR sequencing, CD4+ T cells and CD8+ T cells from peripheral blood were sorted into separate populations. The germline V gene provides CDR1 SGDLS and CDR2 YYNGEE. The CDR3 runs 18 residues from the cysteine to the phenylalanine. Only CDR3 DNA is held: 54 bases, read in frame from base 1. Trimming removed 4 bases from V and 5 bases from J; the gene matches leave 11 bases unexplained. A word on this clone: Its antigen has not been determined. Base-call qualities are not available, and no considerably larger clone is one nucleotide away.

To sequence the TCRbeta CDR3 region, genomic DNA was isolated from the sorted cells. The immunoSEQ Assay was used to sequence the TCRbeta CDR3 regions. What TCRdb holds here is the immuneACCESS table cut down to in-frame rearrangements. Part of the clones is not present; checked against another copy, under half of the missing clones reflect an unresolved V gene, and the others are unexplained. The sample contains tens of thousands of clones, roughly 81% of them found a single time. 4% to 6% of the sample lies in the top ten. The sequence is built from TRBV9 and TRBJ2-1; 14 junctional bases match TRBD2. The clonotype originates from an adult with an advanced solid tumor such as melanoma, head and neck, liver or kidney cancer. The sequencing here drew on CD4+ or CD8+ T cells sorted from blood, taken in a trial of the OX40 agonist ivuxolimab. The nucleotides read TGTGCCAGCAGCCCACAGGGACTAGCGGGAGCCCCAAACAATGAGCAGTTCTTC. The translation is CASSPQGLAGAPNNEQFF. Here the CDR3 is joined to the reference TRBV9 and TRBJ2-1 genes, and the full variable domain is: DSGVTQTPKHLITATGQRVTLRCSPRSGDLSVYWYQQSLDQGLQFLIQYYNGEERAKGNILERFSAQQFPDLHSELNLSSLELGDSALYFCASSPQGLAGAPNNEQFFGPGTRLTVL.